Each of the 18 T cell receptor beta chains below was sequenced from the same sample in a study of blood T cells in healthy people across ages. A sample-barcoded 5' primer and a J-beta primer mix were used in a second PCR of roughly 7 to 12 cycles. TCRdb itself ran the 5' RACE reads through MiXCR, one entry per CDR3 protein. The repertoire holds approximately 850,000 distinct CDR3 sequences, roughly 44% seen once, with about 19% in the top ten. Sequenced input: blood. The receptors were gathered from a man aged 60 to 75 in good health.

The rearrangement links TRBV7-2 to TRBJ1-5, with a tentative D call TRBD1 (6 bases). The CDR3 totals 16 residues. Trimming pared 5 bases from V and 0 bases from J, leaving 14 bases between. Germline V gives CDR1 SGHTA, CDR2 FQGNSA. As DNA, the CDR3 is TGTGCCAGCAGCCCACGTCAGGGGTATAGCAATCAGCCCCAGCATTTT. It is translated as CASSPRQGYSNQPQHF.

The chain is built from TRBV4-1 and TRBJ2-7; D assignment may be TRBD1 or TRBD2 (5 bases each). The CDR3 consists of 16 residues. Germline values: CDR1 MGHRA, CDR2 YSYEKL. The V end lost 0 bases, the J end lost 2 bases, and 14 bases lay between the germline ends. In DNA, the CDR3 is TGCGCCAGCAGCCAAGATGTGAGGGGCCGGCCCTACGAGCAGTACTTC. Protein: CASSQDVRGRPYEQYF.

This clonotype occurred many times. This chain links TRBV7-2 with TRBJ2-7; tentatively, D is TRBD1 (6 bases). The length of the CDR3 is 14 residues. CDR1 and CDR2 from the germline V gene are SGHTA and FQGNSA. With 5 bases removed from V and 5 bases from J, the gap between germline ends came to 16 bases. CDR3 protein: CASSVTGKYDEQYF. The CDR3, as DNA: TGTGCCAGCAGCGTAACAGGGAAATACGACGAGCAGTACTTC. Drawing the rest from reference TRBV7-2 and TRBJ2-7, the complete variable domain is GAGVSQSPSNKVTEKGKDVELRCDPISGHTALYWYRQSLGQGLEFLIYFQGNSAPDKSGLPSDRFSAERTGGSVSTLTIQRTQQEDSAVYLCASSVTGKYDEQYFGPGTRLTVT.

The chain uses TRBV12-3 or TRBV12-4 and TRBJ2-3, with D possibly matching TRBD1 (6 bases). CDR3 length: 15 amino acids. V lost 2 bases to trimming and J lost 4 bases, with 13 bases between them. CDR3 nucleotide sequence: TGTGCCAGCAGTTTAAAGAGGGGGAGCGCAGATACGCAGTATTTT. Its translation is CASSLKRGSADTQYF.

The chain links TRBV25-1 to TRBJ2-7; D remains ambiguous. V dropped 5 bases and J dropped 4 bases, with 12 bases sitting between them. Germline CDR1 is MGHDK and CDR2 is SYGVNS. The CDR3 spans 13 residues. The CDR3 loop is CASSKAGTYEQYF. CDR3 in DNA: TGTGCCAGCAGTAAGGCAGGAACATACGAGCAGTACTTC.

Concerning this clonotype: Sequence at one end of the junction differs from germline and may be a read error. This chain joins TRBV6-5 and TRBJ1-2; D is unresolved. Germline V gene data show CDR1 as MNHEY and CDR2 as SVGAGI. The CDR3 sequence is 15 residues long. CDR3 in amino acids: CASSDSMGRGYGYTF. DNA of the CDR3: TGTGCCAGCAGTGACTCGATGGGCCGGGGCTATGGCTACACCTTC.

The rearrangement links TRBV7-2 to TRBJ2-7; D tentatively reads TRBD1 or TRBD2 (5 bases each). This CDR3 region has 16 residues. Germline V gene lookup returns CDR1 SGHTA and CDR2 FQGNSA. V was clipped by 1 base and J by 1 base, with 14 bases between them. CDR3 nucleotides: TGTGCCAGCAGCTTAGTAGCCGGGACCCAGTCCTACGAGCAGTACTTC. This sequence encodes CASSLVAGTQSYEQYF.

The chain uses TRBV2 and TRBJ2-7; D remains unclear. V gave up 8 bases and J gave up 3 bases, with 14 bases separating them. The CDR3 totals 13 residues. CDR1 SNHLY and CDR2 FYNNEI come from the germline V gene. The CDR3 DNA reads as TGTGCCAGCCGCGCGGATCAAGTCTACGAGCAGTACTTC. Translation gives CASRADQVYEQYF.

J is TRBJ2-3 and V is TRBV11-2; 8 bases are a match to TRBD1. Trimming took 5 bases from V and 2 from J; bases not matched to a gene: 9. CDR3 size: 16 residues. CDR1 and CDR2 (germline): SGHAT, FQNNGV. The chain's CDR3 is CASSRVTGAYTDTQYF. The CDR3 DNA follows: TGTGCCAGCAGCCGTGTGACAGGGGCCTACACAGATACGCAGTATTTT.

The chain is built from TRBV5-1 and TRBJ2-3; D is possibly TRBD1 or TRBD2 (5 bases each). The length of the CDR3 is 15 residues. CDR1 and CDR2 from the germline V gene are SGHRS and YFSETQ. The germline V and J ends were trimmed by 4 bases and 2 bases, with 14 bases remaining between them. CDR3 loop: CASSPGASLTDTQYF. Written as DNA, the CDR3 is TGCGCCAGCAGCCCCGGGGCTAGCCTCACAGATACGCAGTATTTT.

With regard to this clonotype: A read error may be the cause here, since a much bigger clone is one base away. The chain employs TRBV6-2 or TRBV6-3 and TRBJ2-1, with 10 bases identical to TRBD2. Germline V CDR1 and CDR2: MNHEY, SVGEGT. The CDR3 sequence is 15 residues long. The CDR3 DNA reads TGTGCCGGCAGTTGGGCAGCGGGGGGGCCGAGTGAGCAGTTCTTC. It encodes CAGSWAAGGPSEQFF.

The J gene is TRBJ2-1, the V gene TRBV3-1; the match to TRBD1 covers 7 bases. Germline V CDR1 and CDR2: LGHDT, YNNKEL (reference sequence). This CDR3 spans 17 amino acids. V dropped 6 bases and J dropped 0; count of bases not matched to a gene: 11. The CDR3 DNA follows: TGTGCCAGCAGACCGCACAGGGGCGAATCCTCCTACAATGAGCAGTTCTTC. Protein product: CASRPHRGESSYNEQFF.

This chain connects TRBV7-7 to TRBJ2-5; maybe TRBD2 (7 bases). Trimming took off 6 bases at V and 4 bases at J, with 27 bases between the two ends. Germline V CDR1 and CDR2: SSHAT, FNYEAQ (reference sequence). CDR3 size: 18 residues. CDR3 coding DNA: TGTGCCAGCAGTTCCGCCCCGGGGGGCCGCACGTTAGGAGAGACCCAGTACTTC. Residues: CASSSAPGGRTLGETQYF.

The rearrangement joins TRBV20-1 to TRBJ2-1; TRBD2 agrees at 8 bases. The J call may be in error: the DNA end matches TRBJ2-7 better. Germline V gene sequence: CDR1 DFQATT, CDR2 SNEGSKA (reference sequence). The CDR3 is made up of 16 amino acids. The CDR3 spells CSAPPVGRGAYNEQYF. The CDR3 nucleotides read TGCAGTGCTCCTCCGGTTGGGCGGGGGGCTTACAATGAGCAGTACTTC.

The V call is TRBV10-1, the J call TRBJ2-1, with a tentative D call TRBD1 (5 bases). This CDR3 is 15 amino acids long. V gave up 5 bases and J gave up 7 bases, with 18 bases separating them. The germline V gene has CDR1 WNHNN and CDR2 SYGVQD (reference sequence). The CDR3 DNA reads as TGCGCCAGCAGTTCGGGTCCGCGAAGGGGAAATGAGCAGTTCTTC. This encodes CASSSGPRRGNEQFF.

The V call is TRBV30, the J call TRBJ1-2; 12 bases match TRBD1. CDR1 and CDR2 (germline): GTSNPN, SVGIG (reference sequence). V gave up 7 bases and J gave up 3 bases; unmatched junction bases: 9. There are 15 residues in the CDR3. The CDR3 region has the DNA TGTGCCTCCCTCCGGGACAGGGGGCCGGACTATGGCTACACCTTC. This codes for CASLRDRGPDYGYTF.

The chain carries TRBV25-1 and TRBJ2-5, with 9 bases aligning to TRBD1. The ends lost 6 bases at V and 4 bases at J; junction bases unmatched: 6. CDR1 is MGHDK, CDR2 SYGVNS, per germline. This CDR3 is 14 amino acids long. CDR3 sequence reads: CASRGTGTGETQYF. The CDR3, as DNA: TGTGCCAGCAGGGGGACAGGGACAGGAGAGACCCAGTACTTC.

This rearrangement joins TRBV28 to TRBJ2-4; 8 nucleotides agree with TRBD2. This CDR3 region has 15 residues. V shed 6 bases and J 2 bases; nucleotides not matched to a gene: 6. Germline-derived CDR1 and CDR2 are MDHEN and SYDVKM. CDR3 protein: CASSTGGPSKNIQYF. Written as DNA, the CDR3 is TGTGCCAGCAGCACGGGGGGGCCGTCCAAAAACATTCAGTACTTC.